The entry below gives a single T cell receptor (beta chain) sequence along with its context. The antigen it recognizes is unknown. Per-base qualities were not stored, and no clone one base away is much larger. The sample comes from a study of OX40 agonist ivuxolimab in advanced cancers. Context from the whole study: The costimulatory receptor OX40 (CD134) was targeted by ivuxolimab, a fully human IgG2 agonistic monoclonal antibody. The paper describes the monotherapy dose-escalation part (N = 52 patients) of the phase I trial of ivuxolimab. Peripheral TCRbeta sequencing aimed to test whether ivuxolimab altered TCR sequence diversity and caused clonal T-cell expansion. Prior anti-PD-1, anti-PD-L1 or anti-CTLA-4 therapy was permitted, and checkpoint inhibitors had been received by less than 45% of dose-escalation patients. Partial responses were achieved by three dose-escalation patients, of whom one had hepatocellular carcinoma and two had cutaneous melanoma. Intravenous ivuxolimab was administered to patients every 2 weeks at six dose levels: 0.01, 0.1, 0.3, 1.5, 3 and 10 mg/kg. In the dose-escalation cohort, 82.7% of patients were male, and the mean age was 60 years with a range of roughly 23 to 79. Among the approximately 50 dose-escalation patients, roughly 20 had hepatocellular carcinoma, approximately 15 melanoma, 9 renal cell carcinoma and 9 head and neck cancer.

Genomic DNA was extracted from sorted cells for sequencing of the TCRbeta CDR3 region. TCRbeta CDR3 regions were sequenced using the immunoSEQ Assay. TCRdb retrieved this table from immuneACCESS and kept in-frame rearrangements only. Not all clones are present; in checked studies, unresolved V genes account for under half, and no reason is known for the remainder. This sample holds 65,000 to 75,000 clones; around 83% were observed only once. 2% to 2.5% of the sample is taken by the ten largest. The trial excluded patients who had a history of autoimmune disease or who were on systemic immunosuppression. Peripheral blood for TCR sequencing was drawn from every dose cohort at baseline, at cycle 4 day 1 and at cycle 7 day 1. Samples were obtained from an open-label, multicenter, first-in-human phase I dose-escalation trial of ivuxolimab. Adults with locally advanced or metastatic melanoma, renal cell, hepatocellular, or head and neck squamous cell carcinoma were enrolled in the trial. Before TCR sequencing, CD4+ and CD8+ T cells were separately sorted from peripheral blood.

Inclusive of the bounding cysteine and phenylalanine, the CDR3 is 16 residues long. Only the CDR3 portion is preserved as DNA: 48 bases, with reading frame beginning at the first base. Trimming costs V 3 bases and J 0 bases, and their ends lie 14 bases apart. CDR1 is given as KGHSH and CDR2 as LQKENI, both from the germline V gene. General study outcomes and caveats: The antigen specificity of the peripheral T cells that underwent clonal expansion was not determined. After ivuxolimab, expanded clones were on average more numerous among CD8+ T cells than among CD4+ T cells. In the 0.1-3.0 mg/kg groups, partial responders had among the lowest normalized peripheral clonal expansion, particularly in CD8+ T cells. At doses of 0.1 to 3.0 mg/kg, clonal expansion of both CD4+ and CD8+ blood T cells was observed from baseline to week 6. Low levels of normalized T-cell clonal expansion were also seen in some nonresponding patients.

Recombination linked TRBV18 to TRBJ1-1; a tentative D match to TRBD1 spans 6 bases. This receptor was taken from an adult with an advanced solid tumor such as melanoma, head and neck, liver or kidney cancer. Sample: CD4+ or CD8+ T cells sorted from blood, taken in a trial of the OX40 agonist ivuxolimab. Read as DNA, the sequence is TGTGCCAGCTCACCCCTGACAGGCACATTGAACACTGAAGCTTTCTTT. It is translated as CASSPLTGTLNTEAFF. Supplemented by the reference TRBV18 and TRBJ1-1 proteins around the CDR3, the complete variable domain is NAGVMQNPRHLVRRRGQEARLRCSPMKGHSHVYWYRQLPEEGLKFMVYLQKENIIDESGMPKERFSAEFPKEGPSILRIQQVVRGDSAAYFCASSPLTGTLNTEAFFGQGTRLTVV.